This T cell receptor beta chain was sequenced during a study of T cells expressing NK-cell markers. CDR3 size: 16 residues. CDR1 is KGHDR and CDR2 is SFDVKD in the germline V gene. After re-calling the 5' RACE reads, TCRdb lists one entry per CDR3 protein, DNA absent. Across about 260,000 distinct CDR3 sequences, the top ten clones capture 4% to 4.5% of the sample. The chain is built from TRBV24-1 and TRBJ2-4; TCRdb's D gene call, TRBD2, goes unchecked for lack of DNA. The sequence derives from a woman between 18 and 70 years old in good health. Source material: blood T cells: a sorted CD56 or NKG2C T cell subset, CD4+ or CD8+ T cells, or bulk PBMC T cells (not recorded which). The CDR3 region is CATSDPARGAKNIQYF.